Listed here are 25 T cell receptor beta chains from one sample, sequenced in a study of CD8+CD57+ T cells in acquired aplastic anemia. According to the study, genomic DNA was the template for TCR beta VDJ and CDR3 profiling. Each CDR3 protein gets one entry after TCRdb re-called the reads with MiXCR. The sample records some 120,000 distinct CDR3 sequences, approximately 41% being singletons. The patients chosen for sequencing had shown expansion of CD8+CD57+ cells (detected by flow cytometry). Specimen: sorted CD4+, CD8+, or CD8+CD57+ T cells (not recorded which) from PBMCs. These receptors were obtained from a human donor with aplastic anemia.

This chain connects TRBV7-8 to TRBJ2-7; the D gene is possibly TRBD1 (5 bases). The CDR3 loop spans 15 amino acids. V lost 6 bases to trimming and J lost 3 bases, with 18 bases between them. Germline assignment: CDR1 SGHVS and CDR2 FQNEAQ. In nucleotides, the CDR3 is TGTGCCAGCAGTCCAACTTATGAACAGGACTACGAGCAGTACTTC. This gives the protein CASSPTYEQDYEQYF.

The chain carries TRBV10-2 and TRBJ1-4; TRBD1 aligns across 10 bases. The CDR3 runs to 13 residues. Germline values: CDR1 WSHSY, CDR2 SAAADI. The junction had 7 bases not matched to a gene; V was cut back by 8 bases and J by 10 bases. The CDR3 region is CASQDRGVVKLFF. Written as DNA, the CDR3 is TGCGCCAGCCAGGACAGGGGGGTCGTAAAACTGTTTTTT.

This clonotype was found many times. The chain has TRBV20-1 and TRBJ1-2, with D possibly matching TRBD1 (6 bases). This CDR3 is built from 13 residues. Trimming took 6 bases from V and 5 from J, leaving 16 bases between them. The germline V gene has CDR1 DFQATT and CDR2 SNEGSKA (reference sequence). As DNA, the CDR3 is TGCAGTGCCGAGCAGGGGTCAACTTATGGCTACACCTTC. It encodes CSAEQGSTYGYTF.

This clonotype was observed a single time. This chain uses TRBV19 with TRBJ2-5; 11 bases line up with TRBD1. Germline V lookup: CDR1 LNHDA, CDR2 SQIVND (reference sequence). The CDR3 covers 16 residues. The J segment lost 3 bases and the V segment lost 3 bases, leaving 6 bases of the junction unmatched. The CDR3 DNA follows: TGTGCCAGTAGTATGGGGACAGGGGGAGGGGAAGAGACCCAGTACTTC. It codes for CASSMGTGGGEETQYF.

The chain joins TRBV12-3 or TRBV12-4 to TRBJ2-3; tentatively, D is TRBD1 (5 bases). The CDR3 sequence is 11 residues long. V lost 6 bases and J 11 bases, leaving 12 bases between the germline ends. The chain's CDR3 is CASSRVDEQYF. The CDR3 nucleotides read TGTGCCAGCAGCAGGGTGGATGAGCAGTATTTT.

Here the CDR3 DNA reads TGTGCCAGTAGGGGACAGGGGGGAAACACTGAAGCTTTCTTT. Translating gives CASRGQGGNTEAFF. The J gene is TRBJ1-1, the V gene TRBV19; 11 bases map to TRBD1. This CDR3 contains 14 residues. Germline V CDR1 and CDR2: LNHDA, SQIVND (reference sequence). J was trimmed by 2 bases and V by 6 bases; bases with no gene match: 2.

This clonotype has more than one count but fewer than ten. This rearrangement joins TRBV25-1 to TRBJ2-7; no clear D. Germline V CDR1 and CDR2: MGHDK, SYGVNS. Trimming took off 8 bases at V and 5 bases at J, with 16 bases between the two ends. The CDR3 has 13 amino acids. In nucleotides, the CDR3 is TGTGCCAGCGCCTTTGCTACGGTAAACGAGCAGTACTTC. It is translated as CASAFATVNEQYF.

The sample holds many counts of this clonotype. The V and J genes are TRBV20-1 and TRBJ2-2, with unresolved D. CDR3 length: 12 amino acids. Germline values: CDR1 DFQATT, CDR2 SNEGSKA (reference sequence). With 8 bases removed from V and 6 bases from J, the gap between germline ends came to 13 bases. CDR3 coding DNA: TGCAGTTCCCAGTTACGGGCCGGGGAGCTGTTTTTT. Residues: CSSQLRAGELFF.

This clonotype was seen repeatedly, ten times or more. This chain uses TRBV5-1 with TRBJ1-1; D is undetermined. Deletions cut 0 bases from V and 1 base from J, with 10 bases between. Germline assignment: CDR1 SGHRS and CDR2 YFSETQ. The CDR3 loop spans 15 amino acids. The CDR3 is CASSLAEGRNTEAFF. CDR3 nucleotide sequence: TGCGCCAGCAGCTTGGCCGAGGGCAGGAACACTGAAGCTTTCTTT.

Points on this clonotype: A much larger clone sits a single nucleotide away, making a read error possible. This rearrangement joins TRBV6-5 to TRBJ1-3, with D unclear. The CDR3 runs to 17 residues. Germline values: CDR1 MNHEY, CDR2 SVGAGI. CDR3 residues: CASSYISPRISGNTICF. CDR3 DNA sequence: TGTGCCAGCAGTTATATTTCTCCCCGCATCTCTGGAAACACCATATGTTTT.

The chain has TRBV10-3 and TRBJ2-7, with a possible D match to TRBD1 (6 bases). Germline CDR1 reads ENHRY; CDR2 reads SYGVKD. V shed 2 bases and J shed 2 bases, with 10 bases lying between them. CDR3 size: 14 residues. The CDR3 DNA reads TGTGCCATCAGTGAGAATGGGGACACCTACGAGCAGTACTTC. This sequence encodes CAISENGDTYEQYF.

CDR3 nucleotide sequence: TGCAGTGCTAGGCGGGGAGGGGTCACTGAAGCTTTCTTT. Encoded protein: CSARRGGVTEAFF. The rearrangement joins TRBV20-1 to TRBJ1-1; tentatively, D is TRBD1 (5 bases). This CDR3 comprises 13 residues. Germline V gene data show CDR1 as DFQATT and CDR2 as SNEGSKA (reference sequence). Trimming removed 3 bases from V and 4 bases from J, with 12 bases in between.

The genes are TRBV10-2 and TRBJ1-1; TRBD1 aligns across 10 bases. Germline assignment: CDR1 WSHSY and CDR2 SAAADI. The CDR3 runs 14 residues. V trimming: 4 bases; J trimming: 6 bases; junction bases outside the gene matches: 5. Here the CDR3 reads CASSGTGGFSEAFF. The CDR3 coding sequence is TGCGCCAGCAGTGGGACAGGGGGATTCTCTGAAGCTTTCTTT.

Concerning this clonotype itself: The CDR3 does not end in the conserved phenylalanine or tryptophan, so this is likely a read error. The CDR3 DNA reads TGTGCCAGCAGTCCCCGGGGAGGGGAAGTCACTGAAGCTTTCTCT. Residues: CASSPRGGEVTEAFS. This sequence joins TRBV6-1 and TRBJ1-1, with D tentatively TRBD1 (5 bases). V was pared by 5 bases and J by 4 bases, with 17 bases between. Germline V gives CDR1 MNHNS, CDR2 SASEGT. The length of the CDR3 is 15 residues.

This clonotype was recorded at least ten times. The chain has TRBV20-1 and TRBJ1-5; no clear D gene. CDR3 length: 12 residues. The V gene lost 5 bases and the J gene lost 5 bases, with 10 bases spanning the gap. Germline CDR1 reads DFQATT; CDR2 reads SNEGSKA (reference sequence). The DNA for the CDR3 is TGCAGTGCTCAGCAAGAAGATCAGCCCCAGCATTTT. Its translation: CSAQQEDQPQHF.

At least ten counts were recorded for this clonotype. This rearrangement joins TRBV5-1 to TRBJ1-1; no clear D. The CDR3 contains 14 residues. V lost 4 bases and J 0 bases, leaving 10 bases between the germline ends. The germline CDR1 and CDR2 sequences are SGHRS and YFSETQ. CDR3 loop: CASSPQPVNTEAFF. The CDR3 DNA sequence: TGCGCCAGCAGCCCCCAGCCGGTGAACACTGAAGCTTTCTTT.

The rearrangement links TRBV25-1 to TRBJ1-6; D gene ambiguous. Germline V lookup: CDR1 MGHDK, CDR2 SYGVNS. The CDR3 extends over 15 amino acids. V was cut by 7 bases and J by 6 bases, with 16 bases left in between. The CDR3 here is CASNGKAKPNSPLHF. The DNA of the CDR3 is TGTGCCAGCAATGGCAAGGCCAAACCTAATTCACCCCTCCACTTT.

The table lists this clonotype with a few counts. This CDR3 reads CASAYGDGELFF. The CDR3 DNA follows: TGTGCCAGCGCATACGGGGACGGGGAGCTGTTTTTT. The genes are TRBV6-2 or TRBV6-3 and TRBJ2-2; D may be TRBD2 (5 bases). CDR3 length: 12 residues. V shed 8 bases and J shed 7 bases, with 11 bases lying between them. The germline V gene has CDR1 MNHEY and CDR2 SVGEGT.

As for this clonotype: A read error is possible here, since a much larger clone lies one base away. The chain joins TRBV6-5 to TRBJ2-7; 8 nucleotides match TRBD1. V was pared by 2 bases and J by 2 bases, with 5 bases of the junction left unmatched. Germline loops: CDR1 MNHEY, CDR2 SVGAGI. This CDR3 has 15 residues. This CDR3 reads CASSYGQGIAYEQYF. CDR3 sequence (DNA): TGTGCCAGCAGTTACGGACAGGGTATAGCCTACGAGCAGTACTTC.

V usage is TRBV2 and J usage is TRBJ2-5; TRBD2 matches 8 bases. The CDR3 consists of 14 residues. Germline V lookup: CDR1 SNHLY, CDR2 FYNNEI. The ends lost 3 bases at V and 5 bases at J; junction bases unmatched: 5. CDR3 bases: TGTGCCAGCAGTGATACGCGGGGGGTGGAGACCCAGTACTTC. Translating gives CASSDTRGVETQYF.

This clonotype was picked up many times. V and J are TRBV14 and TRBJ2-7; 14 nucleotides line up with TRBD2. The CDR3 length is 17 residues. V was pared by 4 bases and J by 7 bases, with 12 bases of the junction left unmatched. Germline lookup yields CDR1 SGHDN and CDR2 FVKESK. The CDR3 region has the DNA TGTGCCAGCAGCCGGAAAATTCCGGGACTAGCGGGGGATGAGCAGTACTTC. It codes for CASSRKIPGLAGDEQYF.

The chain joins TRBV25-1 to TRBJ1-2; the D gene is possibly TRBD1 (6 bases). Trimming took 3 bases from V and 4 from J, leaving 9 bases between them. Per the germline V gene, CDR1 is MGHDK and CDR2 is SYGVNS. The CDR3 sequence is 13 residues long. The CDR3 DNA reads TGTGCCAGCAGTGACCAGGGGATCTATGGCTACACCTTC. Translated: CASSDQGIYGYTF.

In its sample, this clonotype was seen many times. CDR3 sequence: CSASKPSGGMNEQFF. In DNA, the CDR3 is TGCAGTGCTTCTAAACCTAGCGGGGGTATGAATGAGCAGTTCTTC. The rearrangement joins TRBV20-1 to TRBJ2-1, with 10 bases aligning to TRBD2. The CDR3 consists of 15 residues. Germline CDR1 DFQATT, CDR2 SNEGSKA (reference sequence). The trim removed 5 bases at V and 7 bases at J, leaving 11 bases unmatched.

The chain uses TRBV11-1 and TRBJ1-2; unclear D gene. The CDR3 has 16 residues. Germline V CDR1 and CDR2: SGHAT, FQDESV (reference sequence). Trimming took 4 bases from V and 6 from J, leaving 21 bases between them. The CDR3: CASSSYLIRRPDGYTF. CDR3 DNA: TGTGCCAGCAGCTCCTATCTAATTCGCCGACCGGATGGCTACACCTTC.

V and J are TRBV25-1 and TRBJ2-7; 7 bases map to TRBD1. Germline V gene lookup returns CDR1 MGHDK and CDR2 SYGVNS. The J segment lost 3 bases and the V segment lost 6 bases, leaving 5 bases of the junction unmatched. CDR3 length equals 13 residues. The CDR3 bases are TGTGCCAGCAGCTTTGACAGGGACTACGAGCAGTACTTC. Translation gives CASSFDRDYEQYF.